This TCR beta chain originates from a study of blood T cell repertoires in COVID-19. Study information: Acute and convalescent COVID-19 specimens originated in the United States, Italy and Spain. In each case, the material was cDNA or gDNA derived from T cells, B-cell-depleted T cells, or PBMCs.

The CDR3 length is 13 residues. Germline loops: CDR1 SGHRS, CDR2 YFSETQ. Trimming pared 3 bases from V and 9 bases from J, leaving 10 bases between. Seattle patients were enrolled while actively infected and followed longitudinally. How the authors handled the data: For nucleated cells, counts were estimated from reference gene primer amplification. Sequencing used immunoSEQ multiplex PCR; TCRdb keeps in-frame clones, though not all of them. For V, J and clone size, that table is used; D and trimming come from the DNA. The sample lists a few hundred thousand clones; over 85% were seen once. The rearrangement joins TRBV5-1 to TRBJ1-6, with D possibly being TRBD1 (5 bases). Material for sequencing was peripheral blood. This TCR was recovered from a young man with COVID-19, enrolled during active disease. The CDR3 here is CASSSQGLSPLHF. The CDR3 coding sequence is TGCGCCAGCAGCTCGCAGGGACTTTCACCCCTCCACTTT.